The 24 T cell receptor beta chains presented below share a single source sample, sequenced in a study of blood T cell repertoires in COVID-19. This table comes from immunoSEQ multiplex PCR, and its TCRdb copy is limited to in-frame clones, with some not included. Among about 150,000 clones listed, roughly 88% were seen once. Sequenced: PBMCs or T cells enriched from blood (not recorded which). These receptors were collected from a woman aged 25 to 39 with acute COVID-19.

CDR3 coding DNA: TGTGCCAGCAGTTACGGCGGACAGTCCTACGAGCAGTACTTC. Amino acid sequence: CASSYGGQSYEQYF. The rearrangement uses TRBV6-6 and TRBJ2-7, with TRBD1 as a possible D gene (6 bases). Germline-derived CDR1 and CDR2 are MNHNY and SVGAGI (reference sequence). The ends were cut back, 2 bases at V and 1 base at J, with 9 bases in the middle. The CDR3 totals 14 residues.

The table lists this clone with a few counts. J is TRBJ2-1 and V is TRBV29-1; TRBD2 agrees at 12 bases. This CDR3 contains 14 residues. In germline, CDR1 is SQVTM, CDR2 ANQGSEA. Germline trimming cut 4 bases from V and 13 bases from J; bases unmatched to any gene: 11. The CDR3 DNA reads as TGCAGCGTTGTTGTGCCTAGCGGGAGGGCAGGACAGTTCTTC. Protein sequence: CSVVVPSGRAGQFF.

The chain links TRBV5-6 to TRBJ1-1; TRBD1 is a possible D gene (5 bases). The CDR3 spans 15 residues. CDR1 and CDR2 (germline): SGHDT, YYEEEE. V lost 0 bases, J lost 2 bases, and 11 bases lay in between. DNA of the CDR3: TGTGCCAGCAGCTTGGGCCCGGGGGGAAACACTGAAGCTTTCTTT. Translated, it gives CASSLGPGGNTEAFF. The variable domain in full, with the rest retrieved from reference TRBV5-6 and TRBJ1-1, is DAGVTQSPTHLIKTRGQQVTLRCSPKSGHDTVSWYQQALGQGPQFIFQYYEEEERQRGNFPDRFSGHQFPNYSSELNVNALLLGDSALYLCASSLGPGGNTEAFFGQGTRLTVV.

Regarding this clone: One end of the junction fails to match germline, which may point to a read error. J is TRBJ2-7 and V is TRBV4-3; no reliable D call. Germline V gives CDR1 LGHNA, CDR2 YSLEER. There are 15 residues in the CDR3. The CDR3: CASSQGGVAPIRLDF. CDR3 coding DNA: TGCGCCAGCAGCCAAGGCGGAGTGGCCCCCATACGATTGGACTTC.

The CDR3 loop reads CASSILLAGGPEDTQYF. In nucleotides, the CDR3 is TGTGCCAGTAGTATCCTCCTAGCGGGAGGCCCGGAAGATACGCAGTATTTT. The genes are TRBV19 and TRBJ2-3, with 11 bases matching TRBD2. Germline V lookup: CDR1 LNHDA, CDR2 SQIVND (reference sequence). The CDR3 has 17 residues. The V segment lost 3 bases and the J segment 5 bases; nucleotides outside the gene matches: 10.

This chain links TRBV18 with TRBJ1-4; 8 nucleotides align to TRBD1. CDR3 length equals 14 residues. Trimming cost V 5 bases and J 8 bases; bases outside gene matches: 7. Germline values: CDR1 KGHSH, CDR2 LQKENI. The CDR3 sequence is CASSGRTGNEKLFF. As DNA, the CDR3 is TGTGCCAGCTCAGGCCGGACAGGGAACGAAAAACTGTTTTTT. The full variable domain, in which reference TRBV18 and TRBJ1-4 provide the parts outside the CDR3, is NAGVMQNPRHLVRRRGQEARLRCSPMKGHSHVYWYRQLPEEGLKFMVYLQKENIIDESGMPKERFSAEFPKEGPSILRIQQVVRGDSAAYFCASSGRTGNEKLFFGSGTQLSVL.

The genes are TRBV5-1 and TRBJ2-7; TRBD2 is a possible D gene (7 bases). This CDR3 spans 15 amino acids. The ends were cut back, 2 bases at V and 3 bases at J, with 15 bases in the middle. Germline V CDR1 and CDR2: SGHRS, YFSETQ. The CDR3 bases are TGCGCCAGCAGCTTCGGTGGGGGGGCAGACTACGAGCAGTACTTC. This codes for CASSFGGGADYEQYF.

The CDR3 bases are TGCGCCAGCAGCTTGGTCCCCCGCGAGCAGTACTTC. The encoded protein is CASSLVPREQYF. J is TRBJ2-7 and V is TRBV5-1; D ambiguous. Germline lookup yields CDR1 SGHRS and CDR2 YFSETQ. V lost 0 bases to trimming and J lost 6 bases, with 7 bases between them. This CDR3 region has 12 residues. The whole variable domain, filled in from reference TRBV5-1 and TRBJ2-7, reads KAGVTQTPRYLIKTRGQQVTLSCSPISGHRSVSWYQQTPGQGLQFLFEYFSETQRNKGNFPGRFSGRQFSNSRSEMNVSTLELGDSALYLCASSLVPREQYFGPGTRLTVT.

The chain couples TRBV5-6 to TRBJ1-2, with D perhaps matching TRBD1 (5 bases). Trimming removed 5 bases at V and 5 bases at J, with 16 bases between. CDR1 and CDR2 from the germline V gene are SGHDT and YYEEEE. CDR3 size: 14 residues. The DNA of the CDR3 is TGTGCCAGCAGTTCCCAAGGGGTAGGGTATGGCTACACCTTC. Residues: CASSSQGVGYGYTF.

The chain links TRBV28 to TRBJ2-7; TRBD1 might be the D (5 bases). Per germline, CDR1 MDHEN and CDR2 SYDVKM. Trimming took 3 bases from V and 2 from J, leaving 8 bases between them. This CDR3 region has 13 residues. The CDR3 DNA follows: TGTGCCAGCAGTTTGAGGACAACCTACGAGCAGTACTTC. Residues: CASSLRTTYEQYF. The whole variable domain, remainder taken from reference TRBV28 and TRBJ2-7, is DVKVTQSSRYLVKRTGEKVFLECVQDMDHENMFWYRQDPGLGLRLIYFSYDVKMKEKGDIPEGYSVSREKKERFSLILESASTNQTSMYLCASSLRTTYEQYFGPGTRLTVT.

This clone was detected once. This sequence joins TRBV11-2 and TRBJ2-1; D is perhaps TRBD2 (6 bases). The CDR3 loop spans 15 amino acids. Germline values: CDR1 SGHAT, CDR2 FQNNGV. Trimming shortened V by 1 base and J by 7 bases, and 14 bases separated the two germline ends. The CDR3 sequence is CASSLASALSNEQFF. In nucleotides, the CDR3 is TGTGCCAGCAGCTTAGCTAGCGCCCTCAGTAATGAGCAGTTCTTC. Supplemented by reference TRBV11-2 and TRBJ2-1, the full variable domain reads EAGVAQSPRYKIIEKRQSVAFWCNPISGHATLYWYQQILGQGPKLLIQFQNNGVVDDSQLPKDRFSAERLKGVDSTLKIQPAKLEDSAVYLCASSLASALSNEQFFGPGTRLTVL.

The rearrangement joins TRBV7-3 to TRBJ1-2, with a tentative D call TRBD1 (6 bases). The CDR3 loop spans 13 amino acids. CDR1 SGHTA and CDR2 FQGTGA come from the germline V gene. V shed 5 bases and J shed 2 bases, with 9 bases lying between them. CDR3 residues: CASSPDRNYGYTF. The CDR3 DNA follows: TGTGCCAGCAGCCCGGACAGAAACTATGGCTACACCTTC.

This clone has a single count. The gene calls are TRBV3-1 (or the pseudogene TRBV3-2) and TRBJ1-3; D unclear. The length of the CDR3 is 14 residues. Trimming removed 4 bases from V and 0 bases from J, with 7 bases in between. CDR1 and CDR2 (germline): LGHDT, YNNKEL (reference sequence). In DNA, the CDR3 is TGTGCCAGCAGCCCCACTAACTCTGGAAACACCATATATTTT. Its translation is CASSPTNSGNTIYF.

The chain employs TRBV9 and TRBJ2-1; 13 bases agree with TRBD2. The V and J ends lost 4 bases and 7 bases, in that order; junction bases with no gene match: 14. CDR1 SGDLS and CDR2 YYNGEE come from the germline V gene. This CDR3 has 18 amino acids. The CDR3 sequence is CASSSRTSGSSENNEQFF. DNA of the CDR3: TGTGCCAGCAGCTCCAGGACTAGCGGGAGTTCCGAAAATAATGAGCAGTTCTTC.

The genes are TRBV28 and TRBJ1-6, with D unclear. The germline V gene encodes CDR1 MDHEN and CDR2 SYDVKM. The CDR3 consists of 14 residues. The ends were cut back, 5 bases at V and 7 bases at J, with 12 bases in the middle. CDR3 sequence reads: CASSIGSLNSPLHF. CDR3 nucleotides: TGTGCCAGCAGTATCGGGTCGCTAAATTCACCCCTCCACTTT.

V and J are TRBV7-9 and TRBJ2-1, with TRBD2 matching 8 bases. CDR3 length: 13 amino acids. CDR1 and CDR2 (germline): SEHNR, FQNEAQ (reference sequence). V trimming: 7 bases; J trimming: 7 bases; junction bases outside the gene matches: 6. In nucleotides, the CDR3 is TGTGCCAGCATCTGGGCGGGAGGTAATGAGCAGTTCTTC. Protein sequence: CASIWAGGNEQFF.

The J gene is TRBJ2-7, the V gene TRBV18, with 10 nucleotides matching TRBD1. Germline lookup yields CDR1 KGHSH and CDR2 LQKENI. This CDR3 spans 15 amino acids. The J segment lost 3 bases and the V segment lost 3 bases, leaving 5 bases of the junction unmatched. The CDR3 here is CASSPTGQGNYEQYF. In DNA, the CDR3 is TGTGCCAGCTCACCGACGGGACAGGGGAACTACGAGCAGTACTTC.

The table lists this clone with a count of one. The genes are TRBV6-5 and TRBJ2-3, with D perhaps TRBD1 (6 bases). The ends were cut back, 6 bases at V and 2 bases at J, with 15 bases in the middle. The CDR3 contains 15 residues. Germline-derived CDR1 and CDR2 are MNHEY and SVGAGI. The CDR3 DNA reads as TGTGCCAGCAGCCCAACAGGGTTTGCCACAGATACGCAGTATTTT. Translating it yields CASSPTGFATDTQYF.

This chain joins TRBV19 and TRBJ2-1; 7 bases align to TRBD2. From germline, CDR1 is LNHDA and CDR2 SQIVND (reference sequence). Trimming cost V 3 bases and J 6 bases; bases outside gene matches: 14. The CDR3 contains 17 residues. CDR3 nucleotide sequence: TGTGCCAGTAGTATTGAGCCTAGCGGTTACCCTGGCAATGAGCAGTTCTTC. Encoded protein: CASSIEPSGYPGNEQFF.

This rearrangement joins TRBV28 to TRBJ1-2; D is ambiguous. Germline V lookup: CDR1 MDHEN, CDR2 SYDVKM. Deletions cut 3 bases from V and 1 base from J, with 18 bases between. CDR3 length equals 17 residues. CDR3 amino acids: CASSFGRSKPVNYGYTF. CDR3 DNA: TGTGCCAGCAGTTTCGGCAGGTCCAAGCCCGTTAACTATGGCTACACCTTC.

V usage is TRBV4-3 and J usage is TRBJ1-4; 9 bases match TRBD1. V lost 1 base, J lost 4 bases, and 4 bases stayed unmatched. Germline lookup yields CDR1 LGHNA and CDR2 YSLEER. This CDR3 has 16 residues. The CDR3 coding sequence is TGCGCCAGCAGCCAAGCCTGGGACAGGGATAATGAAAAACTGTTTTTT. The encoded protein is CASSQAWDRDNEKLFF.

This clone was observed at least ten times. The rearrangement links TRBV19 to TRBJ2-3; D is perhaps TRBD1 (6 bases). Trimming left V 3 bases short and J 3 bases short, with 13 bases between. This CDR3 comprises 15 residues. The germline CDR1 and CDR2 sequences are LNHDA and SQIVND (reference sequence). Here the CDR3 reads CASSIGQGHTDTQYF. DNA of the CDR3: TGTGCCAGTAGTATTGGGCAGGGACATACAGATACGCAGTATTTT.

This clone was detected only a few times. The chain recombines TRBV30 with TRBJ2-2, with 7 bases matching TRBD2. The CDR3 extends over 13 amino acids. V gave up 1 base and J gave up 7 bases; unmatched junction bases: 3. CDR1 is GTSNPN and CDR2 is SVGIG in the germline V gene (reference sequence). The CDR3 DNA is TGTGCCTGGAGTGGGACTAGTTTCGGGGAGCTGTTTTTT. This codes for CAWSGTSFGELFF.

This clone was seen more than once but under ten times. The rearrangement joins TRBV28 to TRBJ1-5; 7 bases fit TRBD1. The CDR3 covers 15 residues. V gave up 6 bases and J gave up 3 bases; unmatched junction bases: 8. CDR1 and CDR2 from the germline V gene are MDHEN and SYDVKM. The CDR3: CASSPDGTVNQPQHF. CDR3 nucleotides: TGTGCCAGCAGCCCAGACGGGACAGTCAATCAGCCCCAGCATTTT.